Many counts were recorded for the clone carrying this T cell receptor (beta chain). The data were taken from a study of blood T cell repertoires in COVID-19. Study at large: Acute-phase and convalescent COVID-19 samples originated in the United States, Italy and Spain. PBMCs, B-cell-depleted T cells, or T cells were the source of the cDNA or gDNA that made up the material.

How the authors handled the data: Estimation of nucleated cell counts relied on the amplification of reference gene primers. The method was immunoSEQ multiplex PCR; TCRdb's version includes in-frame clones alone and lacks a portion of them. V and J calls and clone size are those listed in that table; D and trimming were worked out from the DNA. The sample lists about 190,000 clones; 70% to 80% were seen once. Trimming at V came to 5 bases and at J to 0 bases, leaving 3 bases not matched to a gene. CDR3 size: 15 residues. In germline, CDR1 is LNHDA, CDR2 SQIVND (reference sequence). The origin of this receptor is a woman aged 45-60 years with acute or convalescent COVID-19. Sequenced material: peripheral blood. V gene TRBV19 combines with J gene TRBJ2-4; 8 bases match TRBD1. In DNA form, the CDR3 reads TGTGCCAGTAGTCCCACAGGGGGAGCCAAAAACATTCAGTACTTC. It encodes CASSPTGGAKNIQYF.